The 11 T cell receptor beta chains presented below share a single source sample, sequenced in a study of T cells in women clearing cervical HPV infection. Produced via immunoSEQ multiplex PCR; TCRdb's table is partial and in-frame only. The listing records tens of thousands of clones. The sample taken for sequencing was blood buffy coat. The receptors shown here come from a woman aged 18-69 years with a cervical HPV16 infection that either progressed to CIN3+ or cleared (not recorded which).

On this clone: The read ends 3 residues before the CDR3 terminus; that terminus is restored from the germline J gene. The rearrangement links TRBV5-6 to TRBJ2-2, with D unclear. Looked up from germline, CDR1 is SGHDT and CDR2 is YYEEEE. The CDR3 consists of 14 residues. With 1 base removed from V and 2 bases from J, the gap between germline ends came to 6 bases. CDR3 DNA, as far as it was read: TGTGCCAGCAGCTTGACTGGTAACACCGGGGAG. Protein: CASSLTGNTGE. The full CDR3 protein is CASSLTGNTGELFF. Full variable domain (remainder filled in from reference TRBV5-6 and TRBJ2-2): DAGVTQSPTHLIKTRGQQVTLRCSPKSGHDTVSWYQQALGQGPQFIFQYYEEEERQRGNFPDRFSGHQFPNYSSELNVNALLLGDSALYLCASSLTGNTGELFFGEGSRLTVL.

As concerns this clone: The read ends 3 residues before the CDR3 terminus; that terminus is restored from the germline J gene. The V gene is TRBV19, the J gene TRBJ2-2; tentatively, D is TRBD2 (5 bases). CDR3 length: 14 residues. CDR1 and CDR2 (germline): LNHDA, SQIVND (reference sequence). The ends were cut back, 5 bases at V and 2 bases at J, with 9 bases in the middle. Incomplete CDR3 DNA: TGTGCCAGTAGTCCTAGCACAAACACCGGGGAG. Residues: CASSPSTNTGE. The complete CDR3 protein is CASSPSTNTGELFF.

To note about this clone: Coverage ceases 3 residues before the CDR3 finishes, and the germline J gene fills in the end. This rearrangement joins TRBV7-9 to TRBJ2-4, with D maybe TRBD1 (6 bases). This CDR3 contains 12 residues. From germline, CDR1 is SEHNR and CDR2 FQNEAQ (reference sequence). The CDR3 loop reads CASSYSGDGQYF. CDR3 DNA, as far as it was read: TGTGCCAGCAGCTATTCAGGGGATGGT.

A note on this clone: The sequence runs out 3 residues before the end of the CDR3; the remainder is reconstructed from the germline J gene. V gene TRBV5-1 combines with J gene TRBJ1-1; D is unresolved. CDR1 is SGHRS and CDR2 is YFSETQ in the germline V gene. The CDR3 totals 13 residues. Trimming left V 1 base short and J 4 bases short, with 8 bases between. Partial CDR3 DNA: TGCGCCAGCAGCTTGAACCCGGGCACTGAA. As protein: CASSLNPGTE. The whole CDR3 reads CASSLNPGTEAFF.

The sequenced part of the CDR3 DNA is TGTGCCTGGAGTCTACTCGGGTTTAACTATGGC. This translates into CAWSLLGFNYG. The full CDR3 is CAWSLLGFNYGYTF. This chain uses TRBV30 with TRBJ1-2; D gene ambiguous. The CDR3 goes on 3 residues after the read ends, and that part is filled in from the germline J gene. The CDR3 is made up of 14 amino acids. Germline assignment: CDR1 GTSNPN and CDR2 SVGIG (reference sequence). The V end was cut by 2 bases, the J end by 1 base, with 11 bases between. The entire variable domain, with the rest obtained from reference TRBV30 and TRBJ1-2, is as follows: SQTIHQWPATLVQPVGSPLSLECTVEGTSNPNLYWYRQAAGRGLQLLFYSVGIGQISSEVPQNLSASRPQDRQFILSSKKLLLSDSGFYLCAWSLLGFNYGYTFGSGTRLTVV.

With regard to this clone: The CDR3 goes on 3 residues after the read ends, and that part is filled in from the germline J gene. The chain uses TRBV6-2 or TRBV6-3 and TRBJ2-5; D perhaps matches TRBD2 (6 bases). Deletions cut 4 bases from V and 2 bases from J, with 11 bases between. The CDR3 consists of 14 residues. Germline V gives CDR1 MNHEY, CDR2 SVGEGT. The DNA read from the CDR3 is TGTGCCAGCAGTTTGTTGGGGGGACAAGAGACC. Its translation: CASSLLGGQET. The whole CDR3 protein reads CASSLLGGQETQYF.

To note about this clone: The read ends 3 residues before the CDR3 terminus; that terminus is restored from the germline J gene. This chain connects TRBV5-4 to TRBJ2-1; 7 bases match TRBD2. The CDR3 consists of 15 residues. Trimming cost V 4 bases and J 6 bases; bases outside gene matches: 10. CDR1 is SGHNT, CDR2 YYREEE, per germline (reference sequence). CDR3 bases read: TGTGCCAGCAGCCCCCGAGGAGCGGGACCCAATGAG. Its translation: CASSPRGAGPNE. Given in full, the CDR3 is CASSPRGAGPNEQFF.

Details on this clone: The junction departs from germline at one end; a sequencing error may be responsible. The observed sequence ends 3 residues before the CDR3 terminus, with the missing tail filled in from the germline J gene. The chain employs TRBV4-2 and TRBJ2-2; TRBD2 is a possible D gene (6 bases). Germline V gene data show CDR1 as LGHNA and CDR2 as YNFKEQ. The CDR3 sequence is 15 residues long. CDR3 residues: CASSHLAGGTGELFF. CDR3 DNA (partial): TGCGCCAGCAGCCACCTAGCCGGGGGCACCGGGGAG.

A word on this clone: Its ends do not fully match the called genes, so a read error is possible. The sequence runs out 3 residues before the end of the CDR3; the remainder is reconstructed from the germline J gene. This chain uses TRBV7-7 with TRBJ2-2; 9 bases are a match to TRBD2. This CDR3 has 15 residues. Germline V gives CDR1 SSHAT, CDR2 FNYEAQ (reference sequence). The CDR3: CASSLGSGSFGELFF. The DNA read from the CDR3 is TGTGCTAGCAGCTTAGGTAGCGGGAGTTTCGGGGAG.

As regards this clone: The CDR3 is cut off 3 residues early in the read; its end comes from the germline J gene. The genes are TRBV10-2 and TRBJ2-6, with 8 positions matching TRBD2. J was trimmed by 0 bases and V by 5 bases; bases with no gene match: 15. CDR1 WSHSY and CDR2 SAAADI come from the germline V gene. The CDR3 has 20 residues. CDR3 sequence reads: CASSSPVHLAGDSGANVLTF. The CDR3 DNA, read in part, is TGCGCCAGCAGTTCCCCGGTACACCTAGCGGGCGACTCTGGGGCCAACGTC.

The CDR3 here is CASSLKGHRGYTF. The sequenced CDR3 bases are TGTGCCAGCAGTTTAAAGGGGCATAGGGGC. The chain couples TRBV27 to TRBJ1-2; TRBD1 might be the D (5 bases). The read gets to within 3 residues of the CDR3 end, and the germline J gene fills in the rest. Germline V gene sequence: CDR1 MNHEY, CDR2 SMNVEV (reference sequence). The CDR3 consists of 13 residues.